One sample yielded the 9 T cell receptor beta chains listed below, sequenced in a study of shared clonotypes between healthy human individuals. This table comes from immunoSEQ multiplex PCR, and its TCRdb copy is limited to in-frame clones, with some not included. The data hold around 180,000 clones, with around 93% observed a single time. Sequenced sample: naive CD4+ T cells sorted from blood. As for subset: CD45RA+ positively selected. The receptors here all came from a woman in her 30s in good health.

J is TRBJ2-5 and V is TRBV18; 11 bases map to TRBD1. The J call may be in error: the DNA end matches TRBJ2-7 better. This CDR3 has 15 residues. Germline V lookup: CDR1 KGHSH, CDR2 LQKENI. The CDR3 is CASSLGTGGKHEQYF. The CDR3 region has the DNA TGTGCCAGCTCATTGGGGACAGGGGGTAAGCACGAGCAGTACTTC.

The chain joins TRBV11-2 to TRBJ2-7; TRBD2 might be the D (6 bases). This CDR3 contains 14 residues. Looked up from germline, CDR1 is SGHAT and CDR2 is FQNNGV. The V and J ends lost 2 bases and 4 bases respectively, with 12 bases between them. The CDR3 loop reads CASSLQEGIYEQYF. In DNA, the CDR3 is TGTGCCAGCAGCTTACAGGAGGGTATTTACGAGCAGTACTTC.

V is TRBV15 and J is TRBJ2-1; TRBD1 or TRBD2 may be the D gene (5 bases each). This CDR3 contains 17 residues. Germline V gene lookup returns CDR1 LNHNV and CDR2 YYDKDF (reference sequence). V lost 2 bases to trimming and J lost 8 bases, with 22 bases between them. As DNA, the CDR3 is TGTGCCACCAGCAGACCCGGGGCTCGCACGTCATTCTATGAGCAGTTCTTC. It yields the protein CATSRPGARTSFYEQFF.

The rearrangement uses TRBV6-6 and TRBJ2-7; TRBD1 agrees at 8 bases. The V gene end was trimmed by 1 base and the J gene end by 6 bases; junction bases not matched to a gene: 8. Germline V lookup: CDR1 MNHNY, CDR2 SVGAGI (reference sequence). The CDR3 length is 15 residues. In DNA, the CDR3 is TGTGCCAGCAGTTACTTAGGACAGGGACCCCTCGAGCAGTACTTC. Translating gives CASSYLGQGPLEQYF.

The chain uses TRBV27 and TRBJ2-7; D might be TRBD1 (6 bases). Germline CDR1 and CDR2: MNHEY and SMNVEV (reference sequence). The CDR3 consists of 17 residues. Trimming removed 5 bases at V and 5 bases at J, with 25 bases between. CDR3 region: CASSRQSTGISFHEQYF. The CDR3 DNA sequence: TGTGCCAGCAGTCGTCAATCCACAGGGATCTCTTTCCACGAGCAGTACTTC.

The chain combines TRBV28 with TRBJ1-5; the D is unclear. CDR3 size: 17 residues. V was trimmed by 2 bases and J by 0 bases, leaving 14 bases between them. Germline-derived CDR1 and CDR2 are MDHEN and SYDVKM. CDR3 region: CASSLRGFRYSNQPQHF. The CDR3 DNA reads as TGTGCCAGCAGTTTAAGAGGTTTCCGGTATAGCAATCAGCCCCAGCATTTT.

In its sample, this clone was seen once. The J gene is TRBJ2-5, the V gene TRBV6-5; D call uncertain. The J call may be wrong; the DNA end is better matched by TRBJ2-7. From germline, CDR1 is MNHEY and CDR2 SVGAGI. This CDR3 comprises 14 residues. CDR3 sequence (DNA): TGTGCCAGCAGTTACTCGAAGGCACCTTACGAGCAGTACTTC. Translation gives CASSYSKAPYEQYF.

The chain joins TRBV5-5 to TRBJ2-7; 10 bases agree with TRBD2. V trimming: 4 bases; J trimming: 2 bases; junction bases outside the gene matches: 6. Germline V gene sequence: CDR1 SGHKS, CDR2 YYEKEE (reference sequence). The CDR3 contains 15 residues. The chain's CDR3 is CASSLGTSDPYEQYF. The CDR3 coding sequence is TGTGCCAGCAGCCTCGGGACTAGCGATCCCTACGAGCAGTACTTC.

The CDR3 region is CASSDHRGPPYVREQYF. The CDR3 nucleotides are TGTGCCAGCAGTGACCACAGGGGGCCCCCGTACGTGCGCGAGCAGTACTTC. The rearrangement links TRBV28 to TRBJ2-5; the match to TRBD1 covers 9 bases. The J call may be in error: the DNA end matches TRBJ2-7 better. Germline V gene sequence: CDR1 MDHEN, CDR2 SYDVKM. The CDR3 totals 17 residues.